Sequencing of this T cell receptor (beta chain) was carried out in a study of shared clonotypes between healthy human individuals. Overall study findings and caveats: For naive CD4 cells, 4% to 5% of clonotypes were shared across a few donors.

CD45RA-negative memory and CD45RA+ naive subsets were split from the CD4+ cells. The table came from immunoSEQ multiplex PCR; TCRdb's copy has only in-frame clones and leaves some out. In the table there are approximately 2.5 million clones, 85% to 95% of which are singletons. CDR1 and CDR2 (germline): MNHEY, SVGAGI. The V end was cut by 2 bases, the J end by 1 base, with 11 bases between. CDR3 length: 15 residues. Of note for this clone: Its specificity is not known.

The sequenced sample consisted of naive CD4+ T cells sorted from blood. Subset in this sample: CD45RA+ positively selected. This chain connects TRBV6-5 to TRBJ1-1; D remains unclear. The TCR comes from a man between 18 and 29 years old in good health. The CDR3 is CASSYKSGSNTEAFF. The CDR3 nucleotides are TGTGCCAGCAGTTACAAATCAGGTTCGAACACTGAAGCTTTCTTT.